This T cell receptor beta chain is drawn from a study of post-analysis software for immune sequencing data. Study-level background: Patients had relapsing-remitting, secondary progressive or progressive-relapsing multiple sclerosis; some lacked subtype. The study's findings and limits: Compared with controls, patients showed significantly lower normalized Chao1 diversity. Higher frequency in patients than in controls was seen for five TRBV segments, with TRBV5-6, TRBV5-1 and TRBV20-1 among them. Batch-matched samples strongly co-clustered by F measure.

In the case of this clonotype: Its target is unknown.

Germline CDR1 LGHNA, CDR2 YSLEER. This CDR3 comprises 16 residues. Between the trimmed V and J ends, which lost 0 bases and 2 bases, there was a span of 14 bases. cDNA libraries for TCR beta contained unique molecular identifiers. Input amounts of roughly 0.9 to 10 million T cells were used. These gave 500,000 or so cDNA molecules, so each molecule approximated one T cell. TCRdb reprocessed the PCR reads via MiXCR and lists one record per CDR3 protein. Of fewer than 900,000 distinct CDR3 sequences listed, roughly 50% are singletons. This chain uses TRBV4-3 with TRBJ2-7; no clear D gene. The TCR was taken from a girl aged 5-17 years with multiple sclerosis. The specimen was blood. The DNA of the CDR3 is TGCGCCAGCAGCCAAGATGGCCCCAGTCCCGCCTACGAGCAGTACTTC. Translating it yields CASSQDGPSPAYEQYF.